This T cell receptor (beta chain) was recovered during a study of beta chain features in type 1 diabetes. The CDR3 is 15 residues long. With V trimmed by 10 bases and J by 2 bases, 11 bases remained unmatched. The germline V gene has CDR1 MDHEN and CDR2 SYDVKM. For this clone: The antigen is unknown.

Isolated RNA was reverse transcribed in full, so expressed TCRB transcripts were sequenced. Libraries were prepared by immunoSEQ multiplex PCR; TCRdb keeps only in-frame clonotypes and omits some of them. The sample lists some 240,000 clones, approximately 10% occurring once. General observations from the study: More deletions and fewer insertions at VDJ junctions were seen in type 1 diabetes patients. PCR might preferentially amplify shorter templates, equally in patients and controls.

The sequenced material came from central memory CD4+ T cells from blood. The rearrangement uses TRBV28 and TRBJ2-3, with 8 bases matching TRBD1. This TCR was recovered from a man younger than 30 in good health. CDR3 sequence (DNA): TGTGCCACCGAGAACCGGGACAGGAACACAGATACGCAGTATTTT. The encoded protein is CATENRDRNTDTQYF.